Presented here are 20 T cell receptor beta chains from one specimen sequenced in a study of blood T cell repertoires in COVID-19. Repertoires were generated with immunoSEQ multiplex PCR, while TCRdb's copy carries only in-frame clones and drops some. The data contain fewer than 75,000 clones, roughly 90% of them singletons. Sequencing was performed on peripheral blood. The source of these receptors is a man between 65 and 85 years old with acute or convalescent COVID-19.

V usage is TRBV18 and J usage is TRBJ1-1; D not resolved. CDR1 is KGHSH and CDR2 is LQKENI in the germline V gene. The CDR3 covers 12 residues. V was pared by 2 bases and J by 6 bases, with 7 bases between. CDR3 loop: CASSPNGAEAFF. DNA for the CDR3: TGTGCCAGCTCACCAAACGGAGCTGAAGCTTTCTTT.

The gene calls are TRBV28 and TRBJ1-5; D is unclear. The germline CDR1 and CDR2 sequences are MDHEN and SYDVKM. V shed 4 bases and J shed 3 bases, with 10 bases lying between them. This CDR3 region has 14 residues. The CDR3 bases are TGTGCCAGCAGTTCTCTTAGCCTCAATCAGCCCCAGCATTTT. Encoded protein: CASSSLSLNQPQHF.

This clone has a handful of counts. The chain joins TRBV7-3 to TRBJ1-1; TRBD1 is a possible D gene (5 bases). Germline CDR1 and CDR2: SGHTA and FQGTGA. V was pared by 5 bases and J by 2 bases, with 15 bases between. This CDR3 spans 15 amino acids. This CDR3 is CASSAGQGYNTEAFF. The CDR3 DNA sequence: TGTGCCAGCAGCGCTGGACAAGGCTATAACACTGAAGCTTTCTTT.

This clone occurred once. J is TRBJ2-6 and V is TRBV6-5, with D unresolved. Trimming left V 7 bases short and J 0 bases short, with 4 bases between. The CDR3 has 13 residues. Per germline, CDR1 MNHEY and CDR2 SVGAGI. The CDR3 is CASTSSGANVLTF. CDR3 sequence (DNA): TGTGCCAGCACATCCTCTGGGGCCAACGTCCTGACTTTC.

This clone was observed once. The rearrangement joins TRBV7-3 to TRBJ2-1, with 11 bases identical to TRBD2. CDR1 SGHTA and CDR2 FQGTGA come from the germline V gene. Losses at the gene ends were 5 bases for V and 5 bases for J; bases not matched to a gene: 5. The CDR3 contains 15 residues. CDR3 nucleotide sequence: TGTGCCAGCAGCCTTCTAGCGGGAGGCCACAATGAGCAGTTCTTC. Translating gives CASSLLAGGHNEQFF.

The chain joins TRBV19 to TRBJ2-3; D ambiguous. The V end lost 6 bases, the J end lost 4 bases, and 5 bases lay between the germline ends. The germline CDR1 and CDR2 sequences are LNHDA and SQIVND (reference sequence). The CDR3 totals 11 residues. The CDR3 region is CASSRADTQYF. The CDR3 nucleotides read TGTGCCAGTAGCCGGGCAGATACGCAGTATTTT. Using reference TRBV19 and TRBJ2-3 for the parts outside the CDR3, the full variable domain is DGGITQSPKYLFRKEGQNVTLSCEQNLNHDAMYWYRQDPGQGLRLIYYSQIVNDFQKGDIAEGYSVSREKKESFPLTVTSAQKNPTAFYLCASSRADTQYFGPGTRLTVL.

The V call is TRBV2, the J call TRBJ2-3, with 10 bases aligning to TRBD2. Germline values: CDR1 SNHLY, CDR2 FYNNEI. CDR3 length: 18 amino acids. Trimming removed 6 bases from V and 6 bases from J; junction bases left unmatched: 18. The CDR3 DNA follows: TGTGCCAGCAGCGGGGCCCCTATAGCGGGGGGCCAATGGGATACGCAGTATTTT. Protein sequence: CASSGAPIAGGQWDTQYF. Complete variable domain (other parts from reference TRBV2 and TRBJ2-3): EPEVTQTPSHQVTQMGQEVILRCVPISNHLYFYWYRQILGQKVEFLVSFYNNEISEKSEIFDDQFSVERPDGSNFTLKIRSTKLEDSAMYFCASSGAPIAGGQWDTQYFGPGTRLTVL.

This sequence joins TRBV18 and TRBJ1-1, with 9 bases fitting TRBD1. Germline V gene sequence: CDR1 KGHSH, CDR2 LQKENI. This CDR3 is 13 amino acids long. The V segment lost 5 bases and the J segment 11 bases; nucleotides outside the gene matches: 9. The CDR3: CASSYETGGVAFF. CDR3 nucleotides: TGTGCCAGCTCATACGAAACAGGGGGCGTTGCTTTCTTT.

In this sample, this clone turned up once. The V and J genes are TRBV7-3 and TRBJ2-5; TRBD2 matches 8 bases. V lost 5 bases, J lost 4 bases, and 3 bases stayed unmatched. The CDR3 sequence is 13 residues long. Germline V gene data show CDR1 as SGHTA and CDR2 as FQGTGA. The CDR3 region is CASSQGTRETQYF. CDR3 nucleotides: TGTGCCAGCAGCCAAGGGACTAGAGAGACCCAGTACTTC.

CDR3 protein: CASSIVGDSSYEQYF. The CDR3 DNA reads as TGTGCCAGTAGTATAGTGGGGGACAGTTCCTACGAGCAGTACTTC. V and J are TRBV19 and TRBJ2-7, with 7 bases aligning to TRBD1. The CDR3 covers 15 residues. Germline V gene sequence: CDR1 LNHDA, CDR2 SQIVND (reference sequence). V was clipped by 1 base and J by 1 base; unmatched bases: 4. Together with reference TRBV19 and TRBJ2-7, the CDR3 gives the full variable domain: DGGITQSPKYLFRKEGQNVTLSCEQNLNHDAMYWYRQDPGQGLRLIYYSQIVNDFQKGDIAEGYSVSREKKESFPLTVTSAQKNPTAFYLCASSIVGDSSYEQYFGPGTRLTVT.

This chain joins TRBV6-5 and TRBJ1-4; 7 nucleotides match TRBD1. This CDR3 is 15 amino acids long. The V and J ends lost 10 bases and 7 bases, in that order; junction bases with no gene match: 15. Germline V CDR1 and CDR2: MNHEY, SVGAGI. The CDR3, as DNA: TGTGCCACGACAGGGTCACTTGGCGCCAGTGAAAAACTGTTTTTT. Translating gives CATTGSLGASEKLFF.

This sequence joins TRBV9 and TRBJ2-2, with TRBD2 matching over 11 bases. The CDR3 sequence is 15 residues long. CDR1 and CDR2 from the germline V gene are SGDLS and YYNGEE. V shed 3 bases, J shed 7 bases, and the junction held 5 bases outside the gene matches. The CDR3 nucleotides are TGTGCCAGCAGCGACGGGACTAGCGGAATCGGGGAGCTGTTTTTT. Its protein is CASSDGTSGIGELFF.

The rearrangement uses TRBV10-1 and TRBJ2-7; no firm D call. Per germline, CDR1 WNHNN and CDR2 SYGVQD (reference sequence). With 3 bases removed from V and 5 bases from J, the gap between germline ends came to 11 bases. CDR3 size: 13 residues. The CDR3 DNA follows: TGCGCCAGCAGTGATGGCCCCGCGGACGAGCAGTACTTC. It encodes CASSDGPADEQYF.

The chain couples TRBV5-8 to TRBJ1-6, with D unclear. Germline CDR1 is SGHTS and CDR2 is YDEGEE. This CDR3 has 12 residues. Trimming cost V 4 bases and J 8 bases, with 7 bases left between them. CDR3: CASSRFDSPLHF. The DNA for the CDR3 is TGTGCCAGCAGCCGTTTCGATTCACCCCTCCACTTT.

The rearrangement links TRBV15 to TRBJ1-1; the D gene is possibly TRBD1 (5 bases). This CDR3 contains 16 residues. CDR1 and CDR2 (germline): LNHNV, YYDKDF (reference sequence). Trimming shortened V by 0 bases and J by 3 bases, and 14 bases separated the two germline ends. For the CDR3, the DNA is TGTGCCACCAGCAGAGATCTCTTTACGGGGGACACTGAAGCTTTCTTT. Its translation: CATSRDLFTGDTEAFF.

This rearrangement joins TRBV21-1 to TRBJ2-1; the D call of TRBD1 is as the table states it, not checked on the DNA. TRBV21-1 is a pseudogene segment. The CDR3 extends over 18 amino acids. DNA for the CDR3: TGTGCCAGCAGCAAAGCGCATCCGGACAGGGGTGGAGGCGATGAGCAGTTCTTC. Translated, it gives CASSKAHPDRGGGDEQFF.

The V and J genes are TRBV30 and TRBJ2-2; possible D gene TRBD1, 5 bases. The CDR3 has 16 residues. Germline assignment: CDR1 GTSNPN and CDR2 SVGIG (reference sequence). The V end was cut by 3 bases, the J end by 2 bases, with 16 bases between. Here the CDR3 DNA reads TGTGCCTGGAGCGCCCCGGCACAGGTTAACACCGGGGAGCTGTTTTTT. Amino acid sequence: CAWSAPAQVNTGELFF.

The chain joins TRBV9 to TRBJ2-5, with 9 bases aligning to TRBD2. Germline trimming cut 4 bases from V and 2 bases from J; bases unmatched to any gene: 12. Germline lookup yields CDR1 SGDLS and CDR2 YYNGEE. This CDR3 contains 17 residues. The chain's CDR3 is CASSLGGGARVQETQYF. CDR3 DNA sequence: TGTGCCAGCAGCTTGGGCGGGGGGGCCCGTGTTCAAGAGACCCAGTACTTC.

This clone was seen a few times. The V call is TRBV27, the J call TRBJ1-6; D unclear. The germline V gene encodes CDR1 MNHEY and CDR2 SMNVEV (reference sequence). The CDR3 has 14 residues. The V and J ends lost 6 bases and 3 bases respectively, with 9 bases between them. As DNA, the CDR3 is TGTGCCAGCAGCTCTAGAGGCTATAATTCACCCCTCCACTTT. Translation gives CASSSRGYNSPLHF.

This clone was recorded once. The V gene is TRBV5-1, the J gene TRBJ1-5, with D perhaps matching TRBD1 (5 bases). The germline CDR1 and CDR2 sequences are SGHRS and YFSETQ. This CDR3 is 15 amino acids long. The V end lost 2 bases, the J end lost 0 bases, and 9 bases lay between the germline ends. CDR3 DNA: TGCGCCAGCAGCTTTGGGCAGGGTAGCAATCAGCCCCAGCATTTT. It yields the protein CASSFGQGSNQPQHF.